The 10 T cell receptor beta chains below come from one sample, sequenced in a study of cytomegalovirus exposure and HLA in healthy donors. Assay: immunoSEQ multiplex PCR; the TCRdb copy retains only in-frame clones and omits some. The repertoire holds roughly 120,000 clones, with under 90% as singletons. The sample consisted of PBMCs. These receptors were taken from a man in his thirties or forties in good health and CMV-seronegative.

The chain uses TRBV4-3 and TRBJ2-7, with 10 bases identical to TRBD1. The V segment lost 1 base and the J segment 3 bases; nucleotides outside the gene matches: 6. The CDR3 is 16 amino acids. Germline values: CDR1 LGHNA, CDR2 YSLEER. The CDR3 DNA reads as TGCGCCAGCAGCCAAGGGCCAGACAGGGGGCTCTACGAGCAGTACTTC. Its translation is CASSQGPDRGLYEQYF.

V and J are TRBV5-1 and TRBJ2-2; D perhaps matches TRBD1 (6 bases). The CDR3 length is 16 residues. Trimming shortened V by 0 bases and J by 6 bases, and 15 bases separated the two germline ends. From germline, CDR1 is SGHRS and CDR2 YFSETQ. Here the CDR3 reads CASSLVADRWAGELFF. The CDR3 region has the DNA TGCGCCAGCAGCTTGGTGGCCGACAGGTGGGCCGGGGAGCTGTTTTTT. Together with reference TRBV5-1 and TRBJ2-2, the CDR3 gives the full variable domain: KAGVTQTPRYLIKTRGQQVTLSCSPISGHRSVSWYQQTPGQGLQFLFEYFSETQRNKGNFPGRFSGRQFSNSRSEMNVSTLELGDSALYLCASSLVADRWAGELFFGEGSRLTVL.

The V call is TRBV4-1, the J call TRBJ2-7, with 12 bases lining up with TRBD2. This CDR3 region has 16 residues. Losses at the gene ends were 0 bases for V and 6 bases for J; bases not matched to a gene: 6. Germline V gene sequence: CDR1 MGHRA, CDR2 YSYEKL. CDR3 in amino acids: CASSQESGLAGSEQYF. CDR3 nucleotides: TGCGCCAGCAGCCAAGAAAGCGGACTAGCGGGGTCCGAGCAGTACTTC.

The CDR3 is CASSLLDRISGNTIYF. The CDR3 DNA reads TGTGCCAGCAGTTTACTTGACAGGATCTCTGGAAACACCATATATTTT. This chain joins TRBV28 and TRBJ1-3, with D maybe TRBD1 (6 bases). Trimming took off 2 bases at V and 0 bases at J, with 11 bases between the two ends. CDR3 length equals 16 residues. Germline values: CDR1 MDHEN, CDR2 SYDVKM.

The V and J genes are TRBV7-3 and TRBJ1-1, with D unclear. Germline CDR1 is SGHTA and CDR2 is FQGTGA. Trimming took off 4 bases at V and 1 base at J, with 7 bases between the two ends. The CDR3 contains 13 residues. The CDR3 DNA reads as TGTGCCAGCAGCTCACAGCAGAACACTGAAGCTTTCTTT. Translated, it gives CASSSQQNTEAFF.

Here the CDR3 reads CASSPGGSGNTIYF. CDR3 in DNA: TGTGCCAGCAGTCCCGGAGGCTCTGGAAACACCATATATTTT. The V and J genes are TRBV6-5 and TRBJ1-3, with unresolved D. This CDR3 region has 14 residues. The germline CDR1 and CDR2 sequences are MNHEY and SVGAGI. V lost 5 bases and J lost 0, with 8 bases in between.

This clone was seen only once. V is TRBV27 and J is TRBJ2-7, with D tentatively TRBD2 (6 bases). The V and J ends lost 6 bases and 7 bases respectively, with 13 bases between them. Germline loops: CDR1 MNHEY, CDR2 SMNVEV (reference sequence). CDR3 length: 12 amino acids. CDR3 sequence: CASSELGREQYF. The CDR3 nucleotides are TGTGCCAGCAGCGAATTAGGGAGGGAGCAGTACTTC.

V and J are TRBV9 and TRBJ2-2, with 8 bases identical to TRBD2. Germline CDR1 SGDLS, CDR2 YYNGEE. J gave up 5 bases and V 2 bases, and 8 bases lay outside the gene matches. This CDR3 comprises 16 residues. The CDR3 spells CASSVRLGGGTGELFF. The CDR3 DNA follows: TGTGCCAGCAGCGTCCGCCTCGGCGGGGGGACCGGGGAGCTGTTTTTT.

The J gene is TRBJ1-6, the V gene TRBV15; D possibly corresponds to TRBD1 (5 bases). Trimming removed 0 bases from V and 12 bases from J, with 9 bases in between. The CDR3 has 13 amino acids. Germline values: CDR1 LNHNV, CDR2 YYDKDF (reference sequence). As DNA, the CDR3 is TGTGCCACCAGCAGAGATCCGGGGGAACCCCTCCACTTT. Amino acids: CATSRDPGEPLHF.

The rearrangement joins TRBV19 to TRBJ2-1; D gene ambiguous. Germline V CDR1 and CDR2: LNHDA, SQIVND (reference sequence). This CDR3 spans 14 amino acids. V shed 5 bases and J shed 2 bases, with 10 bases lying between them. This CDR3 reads CASSSGSPYNEQFF. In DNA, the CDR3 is TGTGCCAGTAGTTCAGGCAGTCCCTACAATGAGCAGTTCTTC.